The source of this TCR beta chain is a study of CD4 T cells in relation to SARS-CoV-2 and coronaviruses. At the level of the study: PBMCs were cultured with antigen for nine to ten days before TCR beta sequencing. The restricting HLA molecule for shared crossreactive spike epitopes was mapped.

Turning to this clone: What it binds is not known.

CD4+ T cells from unexposed donors were obtained before the COVID-19 pandemic (2011-2018). Isolation of CD4+ T cells took place after about 10 days in culture. As cell numbers allowed, unexposed-donor CD4+ T cells faced SARS-CoV-2 S/N and four cold-coronavirus spikes. CDR1 and CDR2 from the germline V gene are SGHTA and FQGNSA. The CDR3 loop spans 17 amino acids. The V end was cut by 1 base, the J end by 0 bases, with 12 bases between. TCRdb keeps only in-frame clones here, not all; method: immunoSEQ multiplex PCR. This table has roughly 20,000 clones, more than 60% appearing once. The chain recombines TRBV7-2 with TRBJ2-2; possible D gene TRBD2, 5 bases. Sequenced: CD4+ T cells from PBMCs, cultured in vitro. This sequence was found in a human donor in good health. Here the CDR3 reads CASSLDFPAANTGELFF. In nucleotides, the CDR3 is TGTGCCAGCAGCTTAGATTTTCCAGCGGCGAACACCGGGGAGCTGTTTTTT.